This T cell receptor beta chain was obtained from a study of T cells in Graves' hyperthyroidism and ophthalmopathy. Study at large: Peripheral blood was acquired at first diagnosis, ahead of any therapy whatsoever. Regarding the study as a whole: Onset of ophthalmopathy came a median around 6.5 months after the model predicted it.

This CDR3 has 17 amino acids. With 3 bases removed from V and 0 bases from J, the gap between germline ends came to 15 bases. The study included ophthalmopathy patients with Clinical Activity Score at least 3, NOSPECS grade at least 4 and duration under 3 months. Amplified TCR beta CDR3 regions derived from RNA transcripts. First-round RT-PCR with HTBI primers amplified the TCR CDR3 region. Each CDR3 protein gets one entry after TCRdb re-called the multiplex PCR reads with MiXCR. The table lists more than 500,000 distinct CDR3 sequences, about 15% of them singletons, with 25% to 35% in the top ten. This clonotype was picked up a small number of times. The antigen is unknown.

The sequence was obtained from a woman under 40 with Graves' ophthalmopathy. The sample was blood. This chain links TRBV12-3 or TRBV12-4 with TRBJ2-1; D might be TRBD2 (5 bases). The CDR3 here is CASSLRAAGFSYNEQFF. CDR3 sequence (DNA): TGTGCCAGCAGTTTGAGGGCGGCGGGCTTCTCCTACAATGAGCAGTTCTTC.